Listed here is a single TCR beta chain. The antigen is unknown. This sample stems from a study of OX40 agonist ivuxolimab in advanced cancers. Study observations and caveats: Expanded clones were, on average, more numerous in CD8+ T cells than in CD4+.

The CDR3 runs to 15 residues. The ends lost 4 bases at V and 2 bases at J; junction bases unmatched: 8. The V gene's germline CDR1 is SGHRS and CDR2 YFSETQ. Profiling relied on immunoSEQ multiplex PCR, and the TCRdb table lists in-frame clones only, not all of them. The sample lists about 45,000 clones, about nine tenths seen once, with approximately 28% in the top ten. Sequences were derived from CD4+ or CD8+ T cells sorted from blood, sampled in a trial of the OX40 agonist ivuxolimab. This clonotype originated in an adult with an advanced solid tumor such as melanoma, head and neck, liver or kidney cancer. The chain couples TRBV5-1 to TRBJ2-7, with 8 bases matching TRBD1. The CDR3 nucleotides are TGCGCCAGCAGCGAAACAGGGGGATGGACCTACGAGCAGTACTTC. This encodes CASSETGGWTYEQYF. The full variable domain, completed using reference TRBV5-1 and TRBJ2-7, is KAGVTQTPRYLIKTRGQQVTLSCSPISGHRSVSWYQQTPGQGLQFLFEYFSETQRNKGNFPGRFSGRQFSNSRSEMNVSTLELGDSALYLCASSETGGWTYEQYFGPGTRLTVT.